This T cell receptor beta chain was identified in a study of neurological immune-mediated disorders. For the study at large: Of 34 multiple sclerosis patients, roughly 30 were relapsing-remitting and 3 secondary progressive. Study-level points and caveats: For the multiple sclerosis repertoire cluster, no association with any clinical or MRI feature was found. No CDR3 amino acid sequences recurred among expanded clones across subjects, suggesting private repertoires in all groups.

Using its own MiXCR run on the 5' RACE reads, TCRdb lists one record per CDR3 protein. The data hold nearly 60,000 distinct CDR3 sequences, with about 3.2% observed a single time. Many counts were recorded for this clonotype. Its antigen is as yet unknown. V lost 0 bases and J lost 5, with 11 bases in between. In germline, CDR1 is SGHRS, CDR2 YFSETQ. The CDR3 loop spans 15 amino acids. The rearrangement links TRBV5-1 to TRBJ2-2, with D uncertain. The clonotype comes from a woman aged 55-69 years with multiple sclerosis. Sequencing was carried out using PBMCs. In DNA, the CDR3 is TGCGCCAGCAGCTTGGAGCCTATCGGGACCGGGGAGCTGTTTTTT. Encoded protein: CASSLEPIGTGELFF.